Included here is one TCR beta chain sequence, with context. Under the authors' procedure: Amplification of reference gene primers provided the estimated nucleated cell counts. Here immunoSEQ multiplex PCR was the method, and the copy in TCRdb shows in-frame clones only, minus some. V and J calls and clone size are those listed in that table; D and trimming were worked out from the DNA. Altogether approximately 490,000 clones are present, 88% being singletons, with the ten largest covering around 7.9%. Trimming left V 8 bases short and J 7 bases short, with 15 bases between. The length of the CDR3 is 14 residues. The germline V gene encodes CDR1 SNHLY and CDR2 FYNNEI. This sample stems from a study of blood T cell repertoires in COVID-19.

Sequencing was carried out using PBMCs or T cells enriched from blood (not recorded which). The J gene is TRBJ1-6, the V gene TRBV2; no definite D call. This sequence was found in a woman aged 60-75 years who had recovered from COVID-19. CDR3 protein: CASVQNLNNSPLHF. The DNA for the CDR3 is TGTGCCAGCGTCCAGAATCTTAACAATTCACCCCTCCACTTT.